The clone carrying this T cell receptor (beta chain) was detected only a few times. Assignments of participants to cohorts depended upon their own reported clinical history. The data belong to a study of blood T cell repertoires in COVID-19. Data came from immunoSEQ multiplex PCR; TCRdb stores just in-frame clones and leaves some out. The data contain some 160,000 clones, around 80% of them singletons. Trimming at V came to 8 bases and at J to 7 bases, leaving 5 bases not matched to a gene. CDR3 length: 13 amino acids. Per germline, CDR1 LNHDA and CDR2 SQIVND (reference sequence). This chain links TRBV19 with TRBJ1-6, with 7 positions matching TRBD1. The sequence derives from a woman aged 60-70 years who had recovered from COVID-19. The sample comprised PBMCs or T cells enriched from blood (not recorded which). The CDR3 loop reads CASLGQTNSPLHF. CDR3 nucleotide sequence: TGTGCCAGTTTGGGACAGACCAATTCACCCCTCCACTTT.